One T cell receptor (beta chain) is described in this entry. Per the original data handling: Amplified reference gene primers provided the basis for estimating nucleated cell counts. Data came from immunoSEQ multiplex PCR; TCRdb stores just in-frame clones and leaves some out. The V and J calls and clone size come from that table; D and trimming were worked out from the DNA. Among 150,000 to 160,000 clones listed, 75% to 90% were seen once. This sample was taken from a study of blood T cell repertoires in COVID-19. Study-level background: Samples representing acute and convalescent COVID-19 were sourced from the United States, Italy and Spain. Sample material is recorded as cDNA or gDNA derived from T cells, B-cell-depleted T cells, or PBMCs.

Specimen: peripheral blood. The clonotype comes from a woman between 70 and 85 years old with acute or convalescent COVID-19.

CDR3 in amino acids: CASSLKSNTEAFF. CDR3 DNA sequence: TGCGCCAGCAGCTTGAAGAGTAACACTGAAGCTTTCTTT. The V gene is TRBV5-1, the J gene TRBJ1-1; D ambiguous. The germline CDR1 and CDR2 sequences are SGHRS and YFSETQ. Trimming took off 1 base at V and 2 bases at J, with 6 bases between the two ends. There are 13 residues in the CDR3.